This T cell receptor beta chain was observed in a study of blood T cells in healthy people across ages. General study results and limits: Among long-lived donors, naive CD4+ cells were more numerous and diversity higher than in aged donors.

The authors extracted at least 6 micrograms of total RNA per sample. V was clipped by 4 bases and J by 7 bases; unmatched bases: 10. This CDR3 has 17 residues. The germline V gene encodes CDR1 KGHDR and CDR2 SFDVKD. This clonotype was recorded a few times. As yet, its antigen is unknown. Alongside a J-beta primer mix, a sample-barcoded 5' primer served in a second PCR lasting roughly 6 to 11 cycles. TCRdb recomputed calls from the 5' RACE reads with MiXCR, one row per CDR3 protein. The data show 1.5 million to 2 million distinct CDR3 sequences, about two fifths seen once. This clonotype was obtained from a human donor in good health. The chain is built from TRBV24-1 and TRBJ2-1; 12 nucleotides line up with TRBD1. Source material: blood. DNA of the CDR3: TGTGCCACCAGTGACTGGGACAGGGGGCAGGGGTGGAATGAGCAGTTCTTC. The encoded protein is CATSDWDRGQGWNEQFF.